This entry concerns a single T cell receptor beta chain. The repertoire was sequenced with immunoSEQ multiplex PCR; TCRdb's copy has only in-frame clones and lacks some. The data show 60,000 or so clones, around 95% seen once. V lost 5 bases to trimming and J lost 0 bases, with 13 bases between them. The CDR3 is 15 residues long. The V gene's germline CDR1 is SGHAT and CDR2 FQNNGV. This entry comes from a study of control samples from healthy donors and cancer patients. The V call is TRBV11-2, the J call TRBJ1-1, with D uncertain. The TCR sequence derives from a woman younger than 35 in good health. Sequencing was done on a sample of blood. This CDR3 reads CASSPRAGLNTEAFF. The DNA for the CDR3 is TGTGCCAGCAGCCCCCGAGCAGGCTTGAACACTGAAGCTTTCTTT. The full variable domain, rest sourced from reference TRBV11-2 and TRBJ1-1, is EAGVAQSPRYKIIEKRQSVAFWCNPISGHATLYWYQQILGQGPKLLIQFQNNGVVDDSQLPKDRFSAERLKGVDSTLKIQPAKLEDSAVYLCASSPRAGLNTEAFFGQGTRLTVV.